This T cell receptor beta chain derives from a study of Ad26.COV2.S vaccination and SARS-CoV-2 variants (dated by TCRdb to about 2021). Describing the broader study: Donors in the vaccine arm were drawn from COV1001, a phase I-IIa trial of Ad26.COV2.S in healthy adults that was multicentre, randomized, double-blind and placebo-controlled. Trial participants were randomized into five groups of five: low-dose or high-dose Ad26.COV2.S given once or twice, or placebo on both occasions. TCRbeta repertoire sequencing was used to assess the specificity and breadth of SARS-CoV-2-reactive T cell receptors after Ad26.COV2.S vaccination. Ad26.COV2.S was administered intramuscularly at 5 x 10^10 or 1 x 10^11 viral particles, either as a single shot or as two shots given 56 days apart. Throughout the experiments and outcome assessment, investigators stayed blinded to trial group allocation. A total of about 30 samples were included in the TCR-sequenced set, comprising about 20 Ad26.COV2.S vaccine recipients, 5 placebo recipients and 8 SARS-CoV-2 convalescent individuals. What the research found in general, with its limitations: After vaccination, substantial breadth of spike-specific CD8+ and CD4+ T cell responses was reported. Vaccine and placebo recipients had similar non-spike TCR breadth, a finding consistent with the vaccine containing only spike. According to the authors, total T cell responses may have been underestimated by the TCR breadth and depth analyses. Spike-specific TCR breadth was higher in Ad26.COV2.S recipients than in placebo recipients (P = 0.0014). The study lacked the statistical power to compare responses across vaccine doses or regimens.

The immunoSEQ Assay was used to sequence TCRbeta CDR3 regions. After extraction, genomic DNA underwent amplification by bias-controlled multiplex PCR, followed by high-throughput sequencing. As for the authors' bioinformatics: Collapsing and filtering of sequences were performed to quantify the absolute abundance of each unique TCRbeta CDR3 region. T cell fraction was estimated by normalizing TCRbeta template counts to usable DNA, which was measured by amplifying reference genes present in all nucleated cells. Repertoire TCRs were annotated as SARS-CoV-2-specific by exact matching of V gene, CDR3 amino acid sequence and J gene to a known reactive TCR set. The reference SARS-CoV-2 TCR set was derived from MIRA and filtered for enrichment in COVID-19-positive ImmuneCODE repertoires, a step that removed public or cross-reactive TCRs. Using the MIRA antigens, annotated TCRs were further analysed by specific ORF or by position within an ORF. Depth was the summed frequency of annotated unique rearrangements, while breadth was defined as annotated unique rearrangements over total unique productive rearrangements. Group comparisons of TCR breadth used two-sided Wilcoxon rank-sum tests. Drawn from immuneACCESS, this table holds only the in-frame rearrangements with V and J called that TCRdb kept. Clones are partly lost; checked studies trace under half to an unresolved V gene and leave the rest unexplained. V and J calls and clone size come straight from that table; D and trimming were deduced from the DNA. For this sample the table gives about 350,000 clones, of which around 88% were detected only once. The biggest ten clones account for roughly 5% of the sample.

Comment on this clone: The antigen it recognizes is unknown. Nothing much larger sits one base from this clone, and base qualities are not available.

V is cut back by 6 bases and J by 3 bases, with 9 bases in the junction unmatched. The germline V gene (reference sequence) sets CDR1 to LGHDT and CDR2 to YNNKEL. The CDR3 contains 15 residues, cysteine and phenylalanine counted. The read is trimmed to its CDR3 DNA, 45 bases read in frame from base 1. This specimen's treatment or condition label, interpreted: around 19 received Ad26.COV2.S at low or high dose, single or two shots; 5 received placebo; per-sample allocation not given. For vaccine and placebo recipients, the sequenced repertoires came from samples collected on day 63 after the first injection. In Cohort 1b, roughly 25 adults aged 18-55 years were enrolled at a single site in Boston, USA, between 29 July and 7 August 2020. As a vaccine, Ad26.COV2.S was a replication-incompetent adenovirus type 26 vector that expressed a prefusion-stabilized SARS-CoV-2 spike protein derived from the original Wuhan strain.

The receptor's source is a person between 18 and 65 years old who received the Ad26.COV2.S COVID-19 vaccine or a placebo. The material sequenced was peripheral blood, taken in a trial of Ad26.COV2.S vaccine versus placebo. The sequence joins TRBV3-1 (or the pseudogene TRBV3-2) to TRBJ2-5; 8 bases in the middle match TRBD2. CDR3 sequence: CASSLPGLGKETQYF. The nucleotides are TGTGCCAGCAGTTTACCGGGACTAGGAAAAGAGACCCAGTACTTC.